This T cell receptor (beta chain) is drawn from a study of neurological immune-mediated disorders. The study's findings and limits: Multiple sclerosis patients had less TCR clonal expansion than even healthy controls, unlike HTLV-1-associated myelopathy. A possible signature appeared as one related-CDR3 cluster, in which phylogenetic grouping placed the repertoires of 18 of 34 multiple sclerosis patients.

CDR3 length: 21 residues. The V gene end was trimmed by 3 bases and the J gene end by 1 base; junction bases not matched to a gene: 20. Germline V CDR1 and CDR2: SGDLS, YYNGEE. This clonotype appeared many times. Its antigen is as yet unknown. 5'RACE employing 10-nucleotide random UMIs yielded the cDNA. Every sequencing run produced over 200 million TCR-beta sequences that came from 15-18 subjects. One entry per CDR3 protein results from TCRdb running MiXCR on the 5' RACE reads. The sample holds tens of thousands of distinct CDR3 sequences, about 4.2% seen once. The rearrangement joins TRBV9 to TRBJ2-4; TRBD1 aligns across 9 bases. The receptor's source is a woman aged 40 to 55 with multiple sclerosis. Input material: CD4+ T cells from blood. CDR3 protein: CASSADPLDRGGSFAKNIQYF. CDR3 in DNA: TGTGCCAGCAGCGCCGACCCCTTGGACAGGGGAGGAAGTTTCGCCAAAAACATTCAGTACTTC.